This TCR beta chain was recovered during a study of blood T cell repertoires in COVID-19. Germline V gene data show CDR1 as MNHNS and CDR2 as SASEGT. This CDR3 contains 15 residues. J gave up 3 bases and V 1 base, and 0 bases lay outside the gene matches. Original methodology: Cell counts per sample came from amplifying reference gene primers. Data came from immunoSEQ multiplex PCR; TCRdb stores just in-frame clones and leaves some out. V, J and clone size were drawn from that table, and D and trimming were deduced from the DNA. The table records 150,000 to 200,000 clones, 70% to 80% of them present only once.

Sequenced material: peripheral blood. The J gene is TRBJ2-3, the V gene TRBV6-1; 11 positions match TRBD2. This receptor was taken from a man in his sixties with acute or convalescent COVID-19. The CDR3 here is CASSEVAGGTDTQYF. CDR3 coding DNA: TGTGCCAGCAGTGAAGTAGCGGGGGGGACAGATACGCAGTATTTT.